Below, 14 T cell receptor beta chains from the same sample are listed, as sequenced in a study of cytomegalovirus exposure and HLA in healthy donors. PCR amplification relied on 60 Vbeta primers (plus 13 Jbeta primers). Clones were read by immunoSEQ multiplex PCR, and TCRdb kept only the in-frame ones, dropping some. This sample carries more than 95,000 clones, roughly 82% of them seen once, and the ten largest clones take less than 15%. The specimen was PBMCs. The receptors stem from a woman in her sixties in good health and CMV-seropositive.

This chain connects TRBV23-1 to TRBJ1-2, with TRBD1 matching 8 bases. TRBV23-1 falls under the ORF class, with uncertain function. J gave up 6 bases and V 4 bases, and 10 bases lay outside the gene matches. This CDR3 contains 15 residues. This CDR3 is CASSPKAGGEDGYTF. In nucleotides, the CDR3 is TGCGCCAGCAGTCCTAAAGCAGGGGGCGAGGATGGCTACACCTTC.

V gene TRBV18 combines with J gene TRBJ1-2; no clear D. CDR3 size: 13 residues. Germline V gene data show CDR1 as KGHSH and CDR2 as LQKENI. V was shortened by 1 base and J by 3 bases, with 6 bases between the two germline ends. Written as DNA, the CDR3 is TGTGCCAGCTCACCACAAGACTACTATGGCTACACCTTC. Translating it yields CASSPQDYYGYTF.

This clone has only a few counts. The rearrangement uses TRBV11-2 and TRBJ2-2; D remains unclear. The CDR3 consists of 17 residues. Germline assignment: CDR1 SGHAT and CDR2 FQNNGV. V gave up 2 bases and J gave up 8 bases, with 21 bases separating them. As DNA, the CDR3 is TGTGCCAGCAGCTTAAGGCCCCCCGGCGGCCTCGGAGGGGAGCTGTTTTTT. It is translated as CASSLRPPGGLGGELFF.

The gene calls are TRBV9 and TRBJ2-7; 8 nucleotides match TRBD1. V dropped 3 bases and J dropped 0; count of bases not matched to a gene: 8. The CDR3 is 16 residues long. CDR1 and CDR2 from the germline V gene are SGDLS and YYNGEE. CDR3 coding DNA: TGTGCCAGCAGCGCTCGAGGGACAGGAGCCTCCTACGAGCAGTACTTC. This translates into CASSARGTGASYEQYF.

The gene calls are TRBV5-1 and TRBJ2-2; TRBD1 is a possible D gene (6 bases). The ends were cut back, 4 bases at V and 4 bases at J, with 17 bases in the middle. The CDR3 is 16 amino acids. From germline, CDR1 is SGHRS and CDR2 YFSETQ. The chain's CDR3 is CASSPRQAQGTGELFF. The CDR3 bases are TGCGCCAGCAGCCCCCGACAGGCACAGGGCACCGGGGAGCTGTTTTTT.

The V call is TRBV19, the J call TRBJ1-2, with 8 nucleotides matching TRBD1. Germline CDR1 reads LNHDA; CDR2 reads SQIVND (reference sequence). Unmatched junction bases numbered 8, after V lost 3 bases and J lost 2 bases. The CDR3 consists of 16 residues. The CDR3 DNA sequence: TGTGCCAGTAGTATTGTAGACAGGGGACTAAACTATGGCTACACCTTC. Encoded protein: CASSIVDRGLNYGYTF.

The rearrangement joins TRBV30 to TRBJ1-5; no firm D call. This CDR3 region has 13 residues. The germline gives CDR1 GTSNPN, CDR2 SVGIG (reference sequence). Trimming took off 4 bases at V and 3 bases at J, with 10 bases between the two ends. In DNA, the CDR3 is TGTGCCTGGAATCGAGCCATCAATCAGCCCCAGCATTTT. Residues: CAWNRAINQPQHF.

V is TRBV6-4 and J is TRBJ2-1, with D possibly matching TRBD1 (6 bases). V was shortened by 0 bases and J by 0 bases, with 9 bases between the two germline ends. The CDR3 runs to 16 residues. Germline CDR1 MRHNA, CDR2 SNTAGT. The CDR3 loop reads CASSDSGDNSYNEQFF. CDR3 nucleotides: TGTGCCAGCAGTGACTCTGGGGACAACTCCTACAATGAGCAGTTCTTC.

The genes are TRBV30 and TRBJ2-3; D remains unclear. The CDR3 has 12 residues. V was cut by 0 bases and J by 4 bases, with 5 bases left in between. Germline V gene data show CDR1 as GTSNPN and CDR2 as SVGIG (reference sequence). In DNA, the CDR3 is TGTGCCTGGAGTGTACTTTCAGATACGCAGTATTTT. Translated, it gives CAWSVLSDTQYF.

The chain joins TRBV6-5 to TRBJ1-5; D may be TRBD1 (6 bases). The CDR3 is made up of 15 amino acids. V lost 4 bases and J 2 bases, leaving 12 bases between the germline ends. Germline CDR1 and CDR2: MNHEY and SVGAGI. CDR3 protein: CASSWGRGGNQPQHF. Here the CDR3 DNA reads TGTGCCAGCAGTTGGGGCAGGGGCGGCAATCAGCCCCAGCATTTT.

The chain is built from TRBV7-2 and TRBJ2-1, with 13 nucleotides matching TRBD2. V dropped 8 bases and J dropped 4; count of bases not matched to a gene: 2. The germline CDR1 and CDR2 sequences are SGHTA and FQGNSA. The length of the CDR3 is 14 residues. For the CDR3, the DNA is TGTGCCAGCCAGGGACTAGCGGGATACAATGAGCAGTTCTTC. Translated, it gives CASQGLAGYNEQFF.

The chain carries TRBV5-8 and TRBJ2-7; D possibly corresponds to TRBD1 (6 bases). The CDR3 has 15 amino acids. CDR1 and CDR2 (germline): SGHTS, YDEGEE. V was trimmed by 2 bases and J by 0 bases, leaving 12 bases between them. This CDR3 is CASSLVGRGSYEQYF. CDR3 coding DNA: TGTGCCAGCAGCTTAGTGGGCAGGGGCTCCTACGAGCAGTACTTC.

The rearrangement joins TRBV10-3 to TRBJ1-5; D unresolved. This CDR3 comprises 12 residues. CDR1 and CDR2 from the germline V gene are ENHRY and SYGVKD. The V gene lost 6 bases and the J gene lost 5 bases, with 8 bases spanning the gap. The CDR3 protein is CAIRGTDQPQHF. DNA for the CDR3: TGTGCCATCAGGGGCACAGATCAGCCCCAGCATTTT.

V is TRBV5-1 and J is TRBJ1-2, with 7 nucleotides matching TRBD1. Germline-derived CDR1 and CDR2 are SGHRS and YFSETQ. The CDR3 extends over 13 amino acids. J was trimmed by 7 bases and V by 2 bases; bases with no gene match: 5. CDR3 in DNA: TGCGCCAGCAGCTTACAGGGGCAGGGTGGCTACACCTTC. This gives the protein CASSLQGQGGYTF.